The clone carrying this TCR beta chain occurred many times. Antigen specificity is unknown. This CDR3 is built from 13 residues. The germline V and J ends were trimmed by 0 bases and 7 bases, with 7 bases remaining between them. Germline values: CDR1 LGHDT, CDR2 YNNKEL (reference sequence). RNA transcripts provided the source from which TCR beta CDR3 regions were amplified. HTBI primers were the set used in a first-round RT-PCR of the TCR CDR3. One entry per CDR3 protein, called by TCRdb with MiXCR from the multiplex PCR reads. This table has 240,000 or so distinct CDR3 sequences, roughly 15% appearing once. This entry belongs to a study of T cells in Graves' hyperthyroidism and ophthalmopathy. Study-level background: Staff took peripheral blood when the initial diagnosis was made, before any treatment began.

A NOSPECS grade of at least 4, a Clinical Activity Score of at least 3 and duration under 3 months were recorded in ophthalmopathy patients. The study based diagnoses on clinical symptoms, serum thyroxine and TRAb, thyroid ultrasound and orbital computed tomography. Findings and caveats of the study: Peripheral blood also featured most of the thyroid clonotypes expanded above 0.001.

This clonotype was sampled from a young woman with Graves' ophthalmopathy. The chain couples TRBV3-1 to TRBJ1-5, with D uncertain. Sequencing was done on a sample of blood. CDR3 sequence (DNA): TGTGCCAGCAGCCAAGATTTACAACAGCCCCAGCATTTT. The encoded protein is CASSQDLQQPQHF.